This TCR beta chain appears in the sequencing data of a study of CD8+ T cells in alopecia areata. Overall study: At a dose of 5 to 10 mg twice daily, oral tofacitinib was given to treated patients. Tofacitinib ran for 6 to 18 months before 6 months off drug. Study results and caveats: The study found tofacitinib significantly decreased scalp clonality and expanded CD8+ clones among the top 100.

It was cDNA, reverse transcribed from extracted RNA, that served as the sequencing template. Produced via immunoSEQ multiplex PCR; TCRdb's table is partial and in-frame only. The profile covers about 160,000 clones, with around three fifths appearing a single time and approximately 0.91% taken by the ten largest. Treatment denoted: oral pan-JAK inhibitor, 5-10 mg twice daily. Trimming removed 5 bases from V and 5 bases from J; junction bases left unmatched: 4. Per the germline V gene, CDR1 is MGHRA and CDR2 is YSYEKL. CDR3 length equals 14 residues. Concerning this clone itself: Its target is unknown.

The chain employs TRBV4-1 and TRBJ2-3, with TRBD1 identical over 10 bases. This sequence was found in a human donor with alopecia areata. The sample in question was CD4+ T cells sorted from blood, obtained at week 4, from a patient treated with tofacitinib. In DNA form, the CDR3 reads TGCGCCAGCAGCGACAGGGGGCTTGAAGATACGCAGTATTTT. Translating gives CASSDRGLEDTQYF.